This T cell receptor (beta chain) was captured in a study of blood T cell repertoires in COVID-19. Profiled with immunoSEQ multiplex PCR; TCRdb holds only in-frame clones, not every one. Here the sample spans 40,000 to 65,000 clones, around four fifths being singletons. V shed 1 base and J shed 7 bases, with 7 bases lying between them. Germline assignment: CDR1 ENHRY and CDR2 SYGVKD. The CDR3 is 12 amino acids. The TCR was taken from a human donor in a cohort sampled during active COVID-19. J is TRBJ1-1 and V is TRBV10-3; D call uncertain. Sequencing was performed on peripheral blood. The CDR3 loop reads CAISEWQIEAFF. CDR3 coding DNA: TGTGCCATCAGTGAGTGGCAGATTGAAGCTTTCTTT.